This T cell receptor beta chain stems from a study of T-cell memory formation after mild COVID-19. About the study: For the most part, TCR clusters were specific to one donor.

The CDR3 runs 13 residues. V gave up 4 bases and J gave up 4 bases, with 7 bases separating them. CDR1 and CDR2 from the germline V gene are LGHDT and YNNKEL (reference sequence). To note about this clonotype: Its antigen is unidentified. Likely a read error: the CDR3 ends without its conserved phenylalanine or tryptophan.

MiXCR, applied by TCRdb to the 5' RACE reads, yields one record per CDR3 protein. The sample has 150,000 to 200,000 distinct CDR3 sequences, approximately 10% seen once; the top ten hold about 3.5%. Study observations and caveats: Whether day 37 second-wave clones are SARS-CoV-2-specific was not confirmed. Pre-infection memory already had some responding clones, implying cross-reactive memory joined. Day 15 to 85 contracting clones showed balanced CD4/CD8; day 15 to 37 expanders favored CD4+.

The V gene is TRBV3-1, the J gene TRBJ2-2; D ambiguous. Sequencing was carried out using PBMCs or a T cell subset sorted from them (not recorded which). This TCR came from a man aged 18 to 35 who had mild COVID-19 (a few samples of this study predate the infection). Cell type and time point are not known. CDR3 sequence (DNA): TGTGCCAGCAGCCCGGAAAGCACCGGGGAGCTGTTTTTA. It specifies CASSPESTGELFL.